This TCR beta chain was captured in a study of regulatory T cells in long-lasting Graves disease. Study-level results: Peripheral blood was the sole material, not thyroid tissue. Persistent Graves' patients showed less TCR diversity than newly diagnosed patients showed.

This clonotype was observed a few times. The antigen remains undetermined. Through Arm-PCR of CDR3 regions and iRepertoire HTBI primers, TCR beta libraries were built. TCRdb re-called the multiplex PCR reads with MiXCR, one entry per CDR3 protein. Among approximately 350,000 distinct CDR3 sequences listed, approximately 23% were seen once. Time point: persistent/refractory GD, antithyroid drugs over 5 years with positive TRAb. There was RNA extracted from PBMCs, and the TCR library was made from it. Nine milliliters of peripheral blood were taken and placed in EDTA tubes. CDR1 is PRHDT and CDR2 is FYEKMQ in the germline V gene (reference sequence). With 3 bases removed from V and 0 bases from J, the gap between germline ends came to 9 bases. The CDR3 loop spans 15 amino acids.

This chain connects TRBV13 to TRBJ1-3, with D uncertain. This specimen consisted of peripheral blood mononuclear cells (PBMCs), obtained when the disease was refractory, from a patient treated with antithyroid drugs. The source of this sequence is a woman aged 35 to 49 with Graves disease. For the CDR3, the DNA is TGTGCCAGCAGCTTCAACGTAGGCTCTGGAAACACCATATATTTT. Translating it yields CASSFNVGSGNTIYF. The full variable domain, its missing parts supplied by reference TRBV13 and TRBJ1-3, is AAGVIQSPRHLIKEKRETATLKCYPIPRHDTVYWYQQGPGQDPQFLISFYEKMQSDKGSIPDRFSAQQFSDYHSELNMSSLELGDSALYFCASSFNVGSGNTIYFGEGSWLTVV.